This TCR beta chain originates from a study of CD8+CD57+ T cells in acquired aplastic anemia. Study context: Sorted CD4+ and CD8+ cells gave an average of roughly 3 ug of DNA.

Study outcomes and limitations: Patients and controls shared around 30 CD8+ CDR3 sequences.

Genomic DNA provided the template from which TCR beta VDJ and CDR3 profiles were obtained. Via MiXCR, TCRdb re-called the reads, giving one row per CDR3 protein. Among about 160,000 distinct CDR3 sequences, roughly 43% were seen once, and the ten largest hold 2.5% to 3%. Flow cytometry had shown expanded CD8+CD57+ cells in the patients chosen for sequencing. No therapy had been given to the patients at the time of blood sampling. There are 12 residues in the CDR3. Per germline, CDR1 DFQATT and CDR2 SNEGSKA (reference sequence). This clonotype was detected only a few times. Its antigen is not known. This sequence may be a read error, since a much larger clone differs from it by one base.

The rearrangement uses TRBV20-1 and TRBJ1-2, with D uncertain. This receptor was taken from a human donor with aplastic anemia. The sequencing sample was made of sorted CD4+, CD8+, or CD8+CD57+ T cells (not recorded which) from PBMCs. Written as DNA, the CDR3 is TGCAGTGCTCCGGAAGTTAACTATGGCTGCACCTTC. This sequence encodes CSAPEVNYGCTF.